The rows below give T cell receptor beta chains drawn from one sample of a study of blood T cells in healthy people across ages. Each CDR3 protein is one row after TCRdb ran MiXCR on the 5' RACE reads. The sample lists about 1.6 million distinct CDR3 sequences; almost 35% were seen once. The sequencing sample was made of blood. The receptors were sampled from a woman aged 25 to 39 in good health. The CDR3 runs from the conserved cysteine through the conserved F or W. The D gene is left open where the match is weak. Rows give clone size only sometimes, using once, few, many, or a class for an expanded clone.

TRBJ2-7	TRBD2	TRBV3-1	.	TGTGCCAGCAGCCAAGTCCCGAGCGGGAGTTCGGACAATGAGCAGTACTTC	CASSQVPSGSSDNEQYF
TRBJ2-2	.	TRBV29-1	.	TGCAGCGTACAAGTTGTCGGGGAGCTGTTTTTT	CSVQVVGELFF
TRBJ2-7	TRBD1	TRBV5-1	.	TGCGCCAGCAGCGGATTCTCCTCGACAGGGGGGGGTGACGAGCAGTACTTC	CASSGFSSTGGGDEQYF
TRBJ2-1	.	TRBV15	many	TGTGCCACCAGCAGAGATGGGACTCCCCTCAATGAGCAGTTCTTC	CATSRDGTPLNEQFF
TRBJ1-1	TRBD1	TRBV6-1	few	TGTGCCAGCAGTGGAGGAGGGACAGGGACTGAAGCTTTCTTT	CASSGGGTGTEAFF
TRBJ2-1	TRBD2	TRBV5-1	.	TGCGCCAGCAGCCCCGGGACTAGGCCAGACAATGAGCAGTTCTTC	CASSPGTRPDNEQFF
TRBJ2-5	.	TRBV4-1	many	TGCGCCAGCAGCCAAGGCCATTCTCAAGAGACCCAGTACTTC	CASSQGHSQETQYF
TRBJ2-5	.	TRBV9	.	TGTGCCAGCAGCGTAACAGGGTACGGAGAGACCCAGTACTTC	CASSVTGYGETQYF
TRBJ2-1	.	TRBV20-1	many	TGCAGTGCCCCTCGTGCGGGGTACTCCTACAATGAGCAGTTCTTC	CSAPRAGYSYNEQFF
TRBJ2-3	.	TRBV28	few	TGTGCCAGCAGAGGGGCGGCGACCACAGATACGCAGTATTTT	CASRGAATTDTQYF
TRBJ2-7	.	TRBV7-8	few	TGTGCCAGCAGCTCAGAGGACTACTCCTACGAGCAGTACTTC	CASSSEDYSYEQYF
TRBJ2-7	.	TRBV5-1	.	TGCGCCAGCAGAAATGCGGCCAACAGTTTTTCGGAGCAGTACTTC	CASRNAANSFSEQYF
TRBJ1-4	.	TRBV27	.	TGTGCCAGCAGTTTCACCGGGACGACGACTAATGAAAAACTGTTTTTT	CASSFTGTTTNEKLFF
TRBJ2-3	.	TRBV12-3/TRBV12-4	many	TGTGCCAGCAGCACGACGCCAGATACGCAGTATTTT	CASSTTPDTQYF
TRBJ1-3	TRBD1	TRBV12-3/TRBV12-4	.	TGTGCCAGCAGTTCCTGGACAGGGGGCTTTGGAAACACCATATATTTT	CASSSWTGGFGNTIYF
TRBJ2-7	TRBD2	TRBV5-1	.	TGCGCCAGCCGCTCTAGCGGGAGCTACGAGCAGTACTTC	CASRSSGSYEQYF